This paragraph reports one T cell receptor (beta chain). Its cognate antigen is unknown. Some clones are missing from TCRdb's copy, which holds only in-frame ones; the method was immunoSEQ multiplex PCR. The sample lists about 110,000 clones; 85% to 90% were seen once. This sample stems from a study of a mutant IDH1 vaccine in newly diagnosed glioma. On the study more broadly: Onset of vaccination occurred 4-6 weeks following radiotherapy alone, or with temozolomide cycles. Most patients had radiochemotherapy with temozolomide before enrollment; others had one alone.

Time point given: week 11, during vaccination. Each dose delivered 300 ug of mutant IDH1 20-mer peptide subcutaneously with imiquimod. Every donor had a new WHO grade 3 or 4 astrocytoma that was IDH1-mutant, with loss of nuclear ATRX. Germline V gene sequence: CDR1 SGHAT, CDR2 FQNNGV. Deletions cut 3 bases from V and 6 bases from J, with 12 bases between. CDR3 size: 14 residues. This rearrangement joins TRBV11-2 to TRBJ2-1; possibly TRBD1 for D (6 bases). Sample: PBMCs, taken from a glioma patient whose treatment included an IDH1 peptide vaccine. This receptor was identified in a woman aged 45 to 65 with glioma. CDR3 loop: CASSFQTGPNEQFF. The CDR3 bases are TGTGCCAGCAGCTTCCAGACAGGCCCCAATGAGCAGTTCTTC.